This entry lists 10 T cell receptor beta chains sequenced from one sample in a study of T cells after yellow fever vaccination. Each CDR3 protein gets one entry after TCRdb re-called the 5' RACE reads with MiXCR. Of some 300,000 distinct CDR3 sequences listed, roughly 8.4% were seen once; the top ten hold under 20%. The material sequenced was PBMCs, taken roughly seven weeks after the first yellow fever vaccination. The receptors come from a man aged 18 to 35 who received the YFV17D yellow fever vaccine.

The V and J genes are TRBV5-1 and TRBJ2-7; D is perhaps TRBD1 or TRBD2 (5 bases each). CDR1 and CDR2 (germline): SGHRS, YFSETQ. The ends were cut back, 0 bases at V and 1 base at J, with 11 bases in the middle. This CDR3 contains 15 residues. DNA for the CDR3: TGCGCCAGCAGCTTGGATCAGGGACCTTCCTACGAGCAGTACTTC. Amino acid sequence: CASSLDQGPSYEQYF.

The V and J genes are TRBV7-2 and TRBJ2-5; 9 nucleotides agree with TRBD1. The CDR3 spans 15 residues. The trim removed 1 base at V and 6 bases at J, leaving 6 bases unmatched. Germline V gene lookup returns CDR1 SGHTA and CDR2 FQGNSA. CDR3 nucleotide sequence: TGTGCCAGCAGCTTAGGTCGACAGGGGGAAAAGACCCAGTACTTC. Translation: CASSLGRQGEKTQYF.

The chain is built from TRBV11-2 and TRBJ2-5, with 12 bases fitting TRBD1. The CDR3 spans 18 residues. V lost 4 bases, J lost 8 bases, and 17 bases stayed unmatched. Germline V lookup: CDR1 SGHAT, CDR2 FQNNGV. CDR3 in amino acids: CASSSPGQGASHHGTQYF. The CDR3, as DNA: TGTGCCAGCAGCTCACCGGGACAGGGGGCGTCGCACCACGGAACCCAGTACTTC.

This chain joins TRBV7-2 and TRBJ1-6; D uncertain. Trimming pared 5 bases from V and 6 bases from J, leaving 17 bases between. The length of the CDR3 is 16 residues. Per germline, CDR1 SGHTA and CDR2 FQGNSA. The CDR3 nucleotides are TGTGCCAGCAGCCCCCGGAGCAGCGGTTCTAATTCACCCCTCCACTTT. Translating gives CASSPRSSGSNSPLHF.

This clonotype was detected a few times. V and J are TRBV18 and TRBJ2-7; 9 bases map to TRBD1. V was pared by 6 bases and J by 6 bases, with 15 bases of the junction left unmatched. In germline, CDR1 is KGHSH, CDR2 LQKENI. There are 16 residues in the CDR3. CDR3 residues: CASSLFAGTGTPEQYV. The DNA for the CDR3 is TGTGCCAGCTCGCTCTTCGCCGGGACAGGGACACCCGAGCAGTACGTC.

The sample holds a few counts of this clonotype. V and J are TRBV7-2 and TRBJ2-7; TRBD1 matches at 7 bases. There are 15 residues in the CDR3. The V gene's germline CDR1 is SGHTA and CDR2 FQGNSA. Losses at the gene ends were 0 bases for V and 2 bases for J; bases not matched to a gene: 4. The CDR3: CASSLALQGAYEQYF. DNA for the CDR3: TGTGCCAGCAGCTTAGCGCTTCAGGGGGCCTACGAGCAGTACTTC.

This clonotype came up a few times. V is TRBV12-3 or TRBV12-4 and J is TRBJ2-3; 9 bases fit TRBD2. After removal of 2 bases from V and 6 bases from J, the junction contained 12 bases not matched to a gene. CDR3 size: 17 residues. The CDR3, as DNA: TGTGCCAGCAGTTTAAACCAAGGGACTAGCAAAAGGGATACGCAGTATTTT. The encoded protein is CASSLNQGTSKRDTQYF.

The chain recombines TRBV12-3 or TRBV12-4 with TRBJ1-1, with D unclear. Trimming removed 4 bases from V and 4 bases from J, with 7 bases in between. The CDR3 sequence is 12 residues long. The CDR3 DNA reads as TGTGCCAGCAGTTGGGAGTTCACTGAAGCTTTCTTT. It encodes CASSWEFTEAFF.

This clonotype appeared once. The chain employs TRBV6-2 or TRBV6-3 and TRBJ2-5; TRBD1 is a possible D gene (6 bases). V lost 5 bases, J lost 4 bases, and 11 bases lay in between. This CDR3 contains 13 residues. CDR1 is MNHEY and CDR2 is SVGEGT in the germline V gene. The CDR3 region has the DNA TGTGCCAGCAGTGGACTCAGGGGAGAGACCCAGTACTTC. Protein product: CASSGLRGETQYF.

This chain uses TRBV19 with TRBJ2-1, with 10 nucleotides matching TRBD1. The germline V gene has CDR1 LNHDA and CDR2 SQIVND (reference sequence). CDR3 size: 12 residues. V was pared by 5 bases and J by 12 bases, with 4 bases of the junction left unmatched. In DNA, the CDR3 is TGTGCCAGTAGTGTCCGGGACAGGGGGCAGTTCTTC. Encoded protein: CASSVRDRGQFF.